This entry is about one T cell receptor (beta chain). TCR beta VDJ and CDR3 profiling used genomic DNA as template. TCRdb analysed the reads with MiXCR anew, one entry per CDR3 protein. The table has hundreds of thousands of distinct CDR3 sequences, roughly 64% seen once. This entry comes from a study of CD8+CD57+ T cells in acquired aplastic anemia. Germline values: CDR1 SGHRS, CDR2 YFSETQ. This CDR3 has 12 residues. V lost 4 bases and J lost 13, with 18 bases in between. The TCR originated in a human donor in good health, serving as a control. Sequencing input: sorted CD4+, CD8+, or CD8+CD57+ T cells (not recorded which) from PBMCs. The genes are TRBV5-1 and TRBJ2-7; TRBD1 might be the D (5 bases). The CDR3 nucleotides are TGCGCCAGCAGCCACAGGACCCCCCTCCACTACTTC. Protein product: CASSHRTPLHYF. Full variable domain (missing parts from reference TRBV5-1 and TRBJ2-7): KAGVTQTPRYLIKTRGQQVTLSCSPISGHRSVSWYQQTPGQGLQFLFEYFSETQRNKGNFPGRFSGRQFSNSRSEMNVSTLELGDSALYLCASSHRTPLHYFGPGTRLTVT.